This TCR beta chain was identified during a study of shared clonotypes between healthy human individuals. Turning to the study itself: The donor group consisted of a couple of women and three men, aged 18 to 49. CD4 naive cells filled three plates per donor, CD4 memory three, CD8 naive two and CD8 memory one.

Some clones are missing from TCRdb's copy, which holds only in-frame ones; the method was immunoSEQ multiplex PCR. The table lists about 2 million clones, roughly 95% of them singletons. V shed 8 bases, J shed 5 bases, and the junction held 15 bases outside the gene matches. CDR1 is SNHLY, CDR2 FYNNEI, per germline. The CDR3 contains 16 residues. Study results and limitations: A small donor pool kept down the genetic and exposure-history diversity that was represented. Generation probabilities of non-shared clonotypes were lower (relative to those shared by all four donors).

CD45RO-negative, CCR7-positively selected cells formed the naive CD8 fraction, excluding terminally differentiated effector memory CD45RA+ cells. With respect to this clone: What it recognizes is unknown.

Sequenced sample: naive CD8+ T cells sorted from blood. The receptor's source is a man between 18 and 35 years old in good health. The rearrangement joins TRBV2 to TRBJ2-7; 10 nucleotides align to TRBD1. The CDR3 reads CASPTSGTGESDEQYF. Written as DNA, the CDR3 is TGTGCCAGCCCAACTTCTGGGACAGGGGAGTCGGACGAGCAGTACTTC.